This T cell receptor (beta chain) was sequenced in a study of cytomegalovirus exposure and HLA in healthy donors. The PCR used 60 Vbeta and 13 Jbeta primers. TCRdb's table, derived via immunoSEQ multiplex PCR, lists solely in-frame clones and lacks some. Of approximately 91,000 clones in the sample, about two thirds are singletons; the top ten hold over 2%. With 3 bases removed from V and 10 bases from J, the gap between germline ends came to 12 bases. CDR3 size: 11 residues. Germline values: CDR1 DFQATT, CDR2 SNEGSKA (reference sequence). Sample: PBMCs. The sequence came from a human donor in good health. This chain uses TRBV20-1 with TRBJ1-2, with a possible D match to TRBD1 (6 bases). CDR3 in amino acids: CSAREQGTYTF. In DNA form, the CDR3 reads TGCAGTGCTAGGGAACAGGGAACCTACACCTTC.